This T cell receptor (beta chain) stems from a study of HIV-infected children after antiretroviral therapy interruption. Study as a whole: All children had CD4+ count above 500 and viral load below 50 copies/ml. Interruption-arm sampling covered weeks 0, 12, interruption end (24 or 48), and about 3 years post-study. Study conclusions and caveats: Sorted CD45RA+ naive cells might include minor non-naive CD45RA+ cells.

Unique molecular identifiers were included in an RNA-based 3' RACE TCR library. TCRdb recomputed calls from the 3' RACE reads with MiXCR, one row per CDR3 protein. The sample gives about 89,000 distinct CDR3 sequences, under 8% of which show up once; around 1.1% is in the top ten. Treatment indicated: PENTA 11 planned treatment interruption arm or continuous ART arm. At least 5 million viable PBMCs were required per cryopreserved sample. Of note for this clonotype: Its matching antigen is unknown.

The clonotype was recovered from a pool of human donors with HIV. The specimen was CD45RA+ CD4+ T cells from PBMCs, pooled from several time points, collected from a donor given antiretroviral therapy, either interrupted or continuous. Documented subset: naive CD4+ CD45RA+ CD45RO- T cells.

The CDR3 loop is CASRPGRGQGNSPLHF. As DNA, the CDR3 is TGTGCCAGCAGGCCTGGCAGGGGGCAGGGTAATTCACCCCTCCACTTT. The V gene is TRBV5-4, the J gene TRBJ1-6; 8 nucleotides line up with TRBD1. The V and J ends lost 5 bases and 6 bases, in that order; junction bases with no gene match: 10. Germline assignment: CDR1 SGHNT and CDR2 YYREEE (reference sequence). The CDR3 has 16 amino acids.